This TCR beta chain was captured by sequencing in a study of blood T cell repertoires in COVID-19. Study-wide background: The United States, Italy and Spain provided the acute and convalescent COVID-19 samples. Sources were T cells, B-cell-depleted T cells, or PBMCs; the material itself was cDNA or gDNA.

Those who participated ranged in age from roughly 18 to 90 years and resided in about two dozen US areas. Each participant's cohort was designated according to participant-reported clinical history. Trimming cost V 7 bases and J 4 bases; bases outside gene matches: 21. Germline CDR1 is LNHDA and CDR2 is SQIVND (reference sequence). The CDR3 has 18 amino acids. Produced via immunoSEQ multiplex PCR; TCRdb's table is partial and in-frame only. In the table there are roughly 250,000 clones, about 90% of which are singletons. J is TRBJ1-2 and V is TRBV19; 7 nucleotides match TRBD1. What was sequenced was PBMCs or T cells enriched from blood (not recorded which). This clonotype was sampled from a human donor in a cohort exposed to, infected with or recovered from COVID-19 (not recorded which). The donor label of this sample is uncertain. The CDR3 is CASKRGRTGGALGYGYTF. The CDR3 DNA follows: TGTGCCAGTAAAAGGGGGAGGACAGGTGGGGCTTTGGGCTATGGCTACACCTTC.